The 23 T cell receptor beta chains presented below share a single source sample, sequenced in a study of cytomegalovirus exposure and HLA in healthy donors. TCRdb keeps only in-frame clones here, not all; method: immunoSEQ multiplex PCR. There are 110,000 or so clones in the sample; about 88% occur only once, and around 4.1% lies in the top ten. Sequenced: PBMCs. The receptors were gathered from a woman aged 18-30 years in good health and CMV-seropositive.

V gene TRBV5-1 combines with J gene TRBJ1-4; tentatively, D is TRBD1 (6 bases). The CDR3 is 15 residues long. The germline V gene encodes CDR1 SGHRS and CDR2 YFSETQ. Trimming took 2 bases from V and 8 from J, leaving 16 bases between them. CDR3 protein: CASSFNQGTGEKLFF. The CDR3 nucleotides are TGCGCCAGCAGCTTTAATCAGGGGACGGGGGAAAAACTGTTTTTT.

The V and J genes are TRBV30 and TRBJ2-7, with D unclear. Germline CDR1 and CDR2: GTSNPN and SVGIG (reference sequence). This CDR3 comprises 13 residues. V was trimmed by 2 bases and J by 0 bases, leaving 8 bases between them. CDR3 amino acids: CAWSLSGSYEQYF. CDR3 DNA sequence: TGTGCCTGGAGTCTGTCAGGCTCCTACGAGCAGTACTTC.

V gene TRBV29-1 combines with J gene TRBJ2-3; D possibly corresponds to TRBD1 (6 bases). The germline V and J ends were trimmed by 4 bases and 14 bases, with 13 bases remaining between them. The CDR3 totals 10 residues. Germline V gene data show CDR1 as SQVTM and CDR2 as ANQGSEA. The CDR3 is CSVGNRVMYF. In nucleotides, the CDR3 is TGCAGCGTTGGAAACAGGGTTATGTATTTT.

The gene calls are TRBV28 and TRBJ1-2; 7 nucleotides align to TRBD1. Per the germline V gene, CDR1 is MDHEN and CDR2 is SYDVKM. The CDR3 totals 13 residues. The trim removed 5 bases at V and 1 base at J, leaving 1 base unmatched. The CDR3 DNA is TGTGCCAGCAGTCGACAGGGTAACTATGGCTACACCTTC. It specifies CASSRQGNYGYTF.

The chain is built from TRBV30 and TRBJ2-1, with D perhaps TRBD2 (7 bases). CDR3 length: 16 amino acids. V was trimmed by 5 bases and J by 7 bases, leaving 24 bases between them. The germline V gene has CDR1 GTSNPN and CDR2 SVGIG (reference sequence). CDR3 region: CAWGELLGGPVNEQFF. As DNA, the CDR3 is TGTGCCTGGGGGGAACTGCTGGGGGGGCCCGTAAATGAGCAGTTCTTC.

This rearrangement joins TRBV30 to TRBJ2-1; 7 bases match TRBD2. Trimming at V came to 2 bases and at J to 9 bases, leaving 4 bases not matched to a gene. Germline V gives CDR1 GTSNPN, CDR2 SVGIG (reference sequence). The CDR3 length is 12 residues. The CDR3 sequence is CAWSSGGSEQFF. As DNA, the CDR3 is TGTGCCTGGAGTTCCGGGGGGTCTGAGCAGTTCTTC.

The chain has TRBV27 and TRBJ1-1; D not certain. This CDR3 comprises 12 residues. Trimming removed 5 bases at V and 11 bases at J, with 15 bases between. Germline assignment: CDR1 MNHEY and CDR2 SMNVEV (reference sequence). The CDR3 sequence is CASSTRGGWAFF. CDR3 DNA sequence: TGTGCCAGCAGTACTCGTGGAGGGTGGGCTTTCTTT.

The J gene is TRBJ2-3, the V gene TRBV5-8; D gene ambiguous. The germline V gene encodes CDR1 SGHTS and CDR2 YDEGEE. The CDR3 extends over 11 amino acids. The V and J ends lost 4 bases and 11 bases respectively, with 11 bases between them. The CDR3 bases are TGTGCCAGCAGCCAGAGGTTGGGGCAGTATTTT. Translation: CASSQRLGQYF.

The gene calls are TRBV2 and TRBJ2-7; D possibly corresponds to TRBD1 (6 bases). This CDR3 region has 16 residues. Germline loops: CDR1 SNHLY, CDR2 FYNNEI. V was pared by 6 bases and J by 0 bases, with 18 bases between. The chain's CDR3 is CASRDPTGYNSYEQYF. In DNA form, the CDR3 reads TGTGCCAGCAGAGACCCCACAGGGTACAACTCCTACGAGCAGTACTTC.

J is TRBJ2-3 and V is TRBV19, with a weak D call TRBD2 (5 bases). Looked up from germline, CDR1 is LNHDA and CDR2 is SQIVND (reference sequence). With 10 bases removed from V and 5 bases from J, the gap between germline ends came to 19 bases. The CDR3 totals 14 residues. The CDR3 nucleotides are TGTGCCACCAGGAGGCAGGTCGATGGAGATACGCAGTATTTT. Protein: CATRRQVDGDTQYF. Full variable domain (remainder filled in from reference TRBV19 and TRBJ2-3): DGGITQSPKYLFRKEGQNVTLSCEQNLNHDAMYWYRQDPGQGLRLIYYSQIVNDFQKGDIAEGYSVSREKKESFPLTVTSAQKNPTAFYLCATRRQVDGDTQYFGPGTRLTVL.

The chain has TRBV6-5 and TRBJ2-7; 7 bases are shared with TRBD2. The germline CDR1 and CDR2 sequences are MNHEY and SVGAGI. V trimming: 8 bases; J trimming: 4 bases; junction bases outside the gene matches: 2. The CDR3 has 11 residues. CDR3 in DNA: TGTGCCAGCCACGGGGGGTACGAGCAGTACTTC. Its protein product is CASHGGYEQYF.

CDR3 sequence (DNA): TGTGCCAGCAGCCCGCGCGGGTCCGGCGGCACTGAAGCTTTCTTT. Translating gives CASSPRGSGGTEAFF. The chain carries TRBV5-4 and TRBJ1-1; no firm D call. Per germline, CDR1 SGHNT and CDR2 YYREEE (reference sequence). This CDR3 spans 15 amino acids. V lost 4 bases and J 4 bases, leaving 17 bases between the germline ends.

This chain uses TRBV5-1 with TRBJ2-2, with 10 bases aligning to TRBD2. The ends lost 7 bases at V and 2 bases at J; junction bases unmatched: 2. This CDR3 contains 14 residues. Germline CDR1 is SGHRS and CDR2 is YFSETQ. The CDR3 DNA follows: TGCGCCAGCGGACTAGCGGAAAACACCGGGGAGCTGTTTTTT. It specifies CASGLAENTGELFF. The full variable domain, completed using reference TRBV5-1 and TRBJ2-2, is KAGVTQTPRYLIKTRGQQVTLSCSPISGHRSVSWYQQTPGQGLQFLFEYFSETQRNKGNFPGRFSGRQFSNSRSEMNVSTLELGDSALYLCASGLAENTGELFFGEGSRLTVL.

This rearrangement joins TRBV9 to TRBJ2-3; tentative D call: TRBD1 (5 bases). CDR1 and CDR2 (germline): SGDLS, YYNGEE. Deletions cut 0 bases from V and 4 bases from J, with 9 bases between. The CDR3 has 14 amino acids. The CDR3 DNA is TGTGCCAGCAGCGTAGGTTCCAGGGCAGATACGCAGTATTTT. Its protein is CASSVGSRADTQYF.

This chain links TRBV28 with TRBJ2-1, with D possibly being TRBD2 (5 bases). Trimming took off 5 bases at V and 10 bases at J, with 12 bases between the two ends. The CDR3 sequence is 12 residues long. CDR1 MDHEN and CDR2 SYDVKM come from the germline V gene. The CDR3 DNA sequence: TGTGCCAGCAGTCGGGATCAGCGGGAGCAGTTCTTC. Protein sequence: CASSRDQREQFF.

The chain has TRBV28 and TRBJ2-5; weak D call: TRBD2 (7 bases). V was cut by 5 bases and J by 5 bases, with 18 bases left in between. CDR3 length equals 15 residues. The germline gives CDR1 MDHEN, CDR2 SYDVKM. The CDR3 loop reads CASSPAGALRETQYF. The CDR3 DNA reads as TGTGCCAGCAGTCCGGCGGGGGCCCTCCGGGAGACCCAGTACTTC.

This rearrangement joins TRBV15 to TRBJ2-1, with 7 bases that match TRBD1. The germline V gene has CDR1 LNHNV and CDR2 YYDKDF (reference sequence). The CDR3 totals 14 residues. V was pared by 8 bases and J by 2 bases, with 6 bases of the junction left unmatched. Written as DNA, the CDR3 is TGTGCCACCTCTCGGGACAGCGCCTACAATGAGCAGTTCTTC. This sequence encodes CATSRDSAYNEQFF.

The CDR3 sequence is CASSADGVQETQYF. CDR3 in DNA: TGCGCCAGCAGCGCCGACGGGGTCCAGGAGACCCAGTACTTC. This chain uses TRBV5-1 with TRBJ2-5; TRBD2 is a possible D gene (5 bases). The germline gives CDR1 SGHRS, CDR2 YFSETQ. V lost 4 bases, J lost 5 bases, and 15 bases lay in between. This CDR3 has 14 amino acids.

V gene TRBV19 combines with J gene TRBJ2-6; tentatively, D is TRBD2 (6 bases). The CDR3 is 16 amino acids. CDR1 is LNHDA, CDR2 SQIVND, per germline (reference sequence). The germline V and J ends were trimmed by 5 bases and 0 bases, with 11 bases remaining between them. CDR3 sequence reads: CASSSGGDSGANVLTF. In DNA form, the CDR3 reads TGTGCCAGTAGTTCTGGAGGGGACTCTGGGGCCAACGTCCTGACTTTC.

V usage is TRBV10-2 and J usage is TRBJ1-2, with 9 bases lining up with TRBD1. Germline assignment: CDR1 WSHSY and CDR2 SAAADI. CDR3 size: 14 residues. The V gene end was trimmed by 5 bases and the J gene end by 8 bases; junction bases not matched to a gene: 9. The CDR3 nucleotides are TGCGCCAGCAGTCTCGGGGACAGGGCCGCGGGCTACACCTTC. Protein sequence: CASSLGDRAAGYTF.

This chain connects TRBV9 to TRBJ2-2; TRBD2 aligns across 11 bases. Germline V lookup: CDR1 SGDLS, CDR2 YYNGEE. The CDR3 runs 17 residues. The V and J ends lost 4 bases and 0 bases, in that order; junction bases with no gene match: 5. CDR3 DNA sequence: TGTGCCAGCAGCTTCCCGACTAGCGGGGCGAACACCGGGGAGCTGTTTTTT. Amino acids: CASSFPTSGANTGELFF.

The CDR3 here is CASSPGTSGTTGELFF. In DNA form, the CDR3 reads TGCGCCAGCAGCCCGGGGACTAGCGGGACCACCGGGGAGCTGTTTTTT. The chain has TRBV5-1 and TRBJ2-2; 13 bases map to TRBD2. This CDR3 has 16 residues. Germline CDR1 SGHRS, CDR2 YFSETQ. V lost 4 bases and J lost 4; bases outside the gene matches: 4.

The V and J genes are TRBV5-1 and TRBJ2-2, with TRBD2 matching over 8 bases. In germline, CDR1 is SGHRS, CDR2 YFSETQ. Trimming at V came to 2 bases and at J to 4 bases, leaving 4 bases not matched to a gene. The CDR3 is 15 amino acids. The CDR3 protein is CASSFRLASTGELFF. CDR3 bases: TGCGCCAGCAGCTTCCGACTAGCGAGCACCGGGGAGCTGTTTTTT.